This T cell receptor beta chain was recorded in a study of identical twins. General study points: One should note that invariant MAIT and iNKT cells could partly confound zero-insertion analyses. Rather than following the same donors, the conclusions depended on cross-sectional statistical analysis.

Deletions cut 5 bases from V and 4 bases from J, with 12 bases between. The germline V gene encodes CDR1 SGHVS and CDR2 FQNEAQ. The CDR3 runs 13 residues. After template switching added a universal primer site, the resulting cDNA carried unique molecular identifiers. Using its own MiXCR run on the 5' RACE reads, TCRdb lists one record per CDR3 protein. In the table there are a few hundred thousand distinct CDR3 sequences, 10% to 15% of which are singletons. This clonotype was counted a few times. Its antigen is currently unknown. The data were also submitted as part of a second study, on yellow fever vaccine responses in identical twins.

The chain links TRBV7-8 to TRBJ2-7, with D perhaps TRBD1 (7 bases). The sequenced sample was memory (CD45RO+) T cells sorted from blood. The sequence derives from a woman aged 18-30 years in good health. The CDR3 nucleotides are TGTGCCAGCAGCCGGGGGACAGAGTACGAGCAGTACTTC. It specifies CASSRGTEYEQYF.